This T cell receptor beta chain comes out of a study of blood T cell repertoires in COVID-19. Across the whole study: COVID-19 samples collected from the United States, Italy and Spain covered acute and convalescent phases. PBMCs, B-cell-depleted T cells, or T cells provided the cDNA or gDNA that made up the material.

Germline V CDR1 and CDR2: SGDLS, YYNGEE. V was trimmed by 0 bases and J by 5 bases, leaving 21 bases between them. The CDR3 runs to 18 residues. In the source study's methods: Estimates of nucleated cell counts were drawn from the amplification of reference gene primers. Measured with immunoSEQ multiplex PCR; TCRdb has only the in-frame clones, and not every one. The V and J calls and clone size come from that table; D and trimming were worked out from the DNA. The table lists roughly 60,000 clones, approximately 77% of them singletons. This TCR was sampled from a human donor in a cohort sampled during active COVID-19. The chain links TRBV9 to TRBJ1-3; D may be TRBD1 (6 bases). The sample consisted of peripheral blood. The CDR3 DNA reads TGTGCCAGCAGCGTAGATAGTTGGGACACAGACAGAAGAAACACCATATATTTT. It yields the protein CASSVDSWDTDRRNTIYF.